This T cell receptor beta chain was sequenced in a study of cytomegalovirus exposure and HLA in healthy donors (dated by TCRdb to between 2016 and 2019). About the study as a whole: An earlier analysis of 550 to 700 of the donors reported approximately 270 Gb of sequence data and 100 million to 140 million unique TCR beta sequences from roughly 180 million T cells. An early release covering 550 to 650 HLA-typed donors comprised about 300 gigabases of sequencing data and around 80 million unique TCR sequences. The genetic ancestry cluster associated with self-reported Caucasian donors included about four fifths of the 350 to 500 genotyped donors. The aim of the study was to test whether cataloging public T cell receptors could identify signatures of past pathogen exposure. The study used immunosequencing to profile the T cell repertoires of about 670 subjects and linked those repertoires to cytomegalovirus serostatus. In addition to the first cohort of approximately 650 subjects, a separate validation cohort of about 120 different subjects was used. To predict cytomegalovirus infection status, the study combined high-throughput TCR immunosequencing, statistical association of individual TCRs with disease status, and machine learning. A later analysis re-examined previously published TCR beta repertoires from several hundred donors and added high-resolution HLA genotyping to investigate patterns of TCR occurrence. In the later analysis, no new phenotypic data were used to find candidate immune exposures; instead, reliance was placed on TCR beta sequences and their occurrence across donors. An earlier analysis of roughly 580 of the donors used high-throughput TCR beta sequencing to judge whether each TCR beta V gene segment behaved as functional or pseudogenic. Donor age, sex, ethnicity and CMV serostatus were collected together with the repertoire data. In a later genetic analysis, genome-wide SNP genotypes for about 55% of the roughly 670 donors were used, and that subset was treated as a discovery cohort. All discovery cohort repertoires had been generated on a single sequencing platform. Class I and class II HLA loci were covered by the typing at four-digit resolution. The number of typed donors differed by locus: roughly 629-630 for A, B, C, DRB1 and DQB1; some 500 for DQA1; about 600 for DPA1; and approximately 450 for DPB1. Roughly five DR-DQ haplotypes were handled as single units for association and clustering, since linkage in the cohort was strong. Among about 410 genotyped donors of the cohort, an average of approximately 240,000 unique TCR beta nucleotide sequences was sequenced per donor, of which about 19% were non-productive. Summary of the overall study and its limitations: Correlated functional status among segregating V segments might reflect linkage disequilibrium, but an unknown experimental factor could not be ruled out. A further reported finding was that TCR beta sequences accurately predicted the HLA-A and HLA-B alleles for most subjects in the first cohort. An association between a missense DCLRE1C variant and V-gene and J-gene trimming of TCR beta chains was found in a later genetic analysis and replicated in an independent cohort. In a later analysis, HLA-associated TCR beta chains showed more clonal expansion and lower generation probabilities than non-associated chains that were equally common. Cytomegalovirus status was reported to be diagnosed by the classifier with high specificity and sensitivity in both the original and validation cohorts. According to a later analysis, parvovirus B19, influenza, CMV and Epstein-Barr virus appeared linked to several top co-occurrence clusters. This cohort had only TCR beta chains sequenced, and the lack of alpha or paired-chain data limited which features could be detected. Specific HLA alleles were associated with over 15,000 TCR beta sequences at a false discovery rate of 0.05 in a later analysis. A total of 150 to 200 TCR beta chains were listed by the study as associated with cytomegalovirus. Roughly uniform sequencing depth across donors was assumed in presence/absence analyses, although this assumption may not hold. In vitro tests confirmed that three of the cytomegalovirus-associated TCR beta chains recognize cytomegalovirus antigens. Most TCR sequences were seen in very few donors, while some public TCRs were found in many individuals. A cluster of highly shared sequence variants was judged likely to be a technical artifact of the sequencing pipeline. Broadly in line with IMGT annotations, most TCR beta V segments showed up in productive rearrangements about 90% or about 30% of the time in an earlier analysis of a few hundred of the donors. According to the authors, the approach could potentially be generalized to other disease states and immunological phenotypes. When HLA alleles, especially DR and DQ, strongly co-occurred, TCR associations were difficult to assign to individual alleles. Because some donors lacked HLA typing at each locus, the association tests relied only on the typed subset. A later analysis found that TCR association rates varied across HLA loci, with DRB1 alleles showing the most associated TCRs and HLA-C alleles the fewest. Compared with the roughly 670-donor mean, donors in an Asian-associated ancestry cluster had fewer N-insertions in productive TCRs, according to a later genetic analysis. Some IMGT-functional V segments, including TRBV6-2 and TRBV6-3, could not be distinguished by the 87-base-pair reads and were therefore excluded. CMV serostatus was the only immune exposure information available for the cohort. A later analysis found that most CMV-associated TCR beta chains appeared HLA-restricted, with HLA associations seemingly driven largely by CMV exposure. Around 16 rarely observed V segments, including chromosome 9 orphons, were excluded from the earlier analysis of almost 600 of the donors because counts were too low.

This clone was observed a few times. Its antigen is still unknown. Base qualities are missing; no much larger clone stands one base away. The method behind the library was the immunoSEQ multiplex PCR assay. For the multiplex PCR, a mixture combining 60 forward primers for TCR Vbeta segments and 13 reverse primers for TCR Jbeta segments was used. A multiplex PCR assay on genomic DNA amplified the CDR3 region of rearranged TCR beta genes. The amplified TCR beta libraries were sequenced on the Illumina HiSeq System as 87-base-pair reads. The study's own analysis went as follows. In a later analysis, roughly 80 million unique TCR beta chains were counted across the approximately 670 repertoires, and roughly 11 million of these chains were shared by at least two donors. Raw reads were error-corrected and collapsed into unique sequences by a nearest-neighbor algorithm in which closely related sequences were merged to remove PCR and sequencing errors. Alignment of CDR3 sequences to IMGT reference sequences was used to assign V, D and J gene segments. For a sequence to be retained, a match of at least six nucleotides was required to both a V gene segment and a J gene segment. Rearrangements were called productive when the CDR3 lacked stop codons and stayed in frame with V and J; all others were non-productive. Following IMGT convention, CDR3 was defined as the stretch from the second conserved V-encoded cysteine to the conserved J-encoded phenylalanine. The earlier analysis of about 640 of the donors excluded any sequence lacking an unambiguous match to a single V gene segment. In an earlier analysis of approximately 500 of the donors, a V segment was called functional when productive rearrangements were above 56.7%, and segregating when the standard deviation between donors exceeded 5%. A statistical classification framework was developed to diagnose cytomegalovirus status using the catalog of TCR beta chain sequences. In a later analysis, TCR nucleotide sequences were compared against IMGT/GENE-DB human TR gene sequences so that V and J genes could be assigned. A later analysis assigned CDR3 sequences and most-parsimonious VDJ recombination scenarios with the TCRdist pipeline. In a later analysis, every TCR beta chain was defined by the combination of its CDR3 amino acid sequence and its V-gene family, and reads without a unique V-gene family were dropped. As a way to deal with suspected cross-contamination and a sequencing artifact, a later analysis dropped more than 500 nucleotide sequences that were highly shared and had low generation probability. In a later analysis, a clonal expansion index was calculated for each public chain from normalized within-repertoire ranks of inferred template counts. A later analysis computed generation probabilities with a VDJ recombination model fitted to out-of-frame rearrangements, and checked the results against IGoR. In a later analysis, TCR-TCR, TCR-HLA and TCR-CMV co-occurrence was scored with hypergeometric tests, and a repertoire-size bias correction was applied to TCR pairs. A later analysis estimated false discovery rates by permuting HLA or CMV assignments 20 times. A later analysis grouped co-occurring TCRs with DBSCAN, adding TCRdist sequence similarity when clustering within HLA-allele-positive subsets. Repertoires with fewer than 30,000 or more than 120,000 public chains, plus five repertoires with anomalous nucleotide sharing, were excluded from co-occurrence clustering. TCRdb stores this immuneACCESS table with in-frame sequences only. Part of the clones is absent; in the studies checked, under half of the shortfall reflects unresolved V genes, and no reason is known for the rest. That table is the source of V, J and clone size, and D and trimming were worked out from the DNA. This sample is represented by about 140,000 clones; approximately 64% of them were singletons. The ten biggest clones cover 2% to 3% of the sample.

The cohort comprised hundreds of healthy bone marrow donors. All cohort members were sampled while nominally healthy, although unrecorded immune exposures were likely present. The donor tested CMV seronegative, placing the donor among the 352 seronegative members of the cohort. Each donor provided a peripheral blood sample, and peripheral blood mononuclear cells were used for TCR beta sequencing. The Qiagen DNeasy Blood Extraction Kit was used to extract genomic DNA from the blood cell samples. Trimming removed 5 bases from V and 0 bases from J; the gene matches leave 9 bases unexplained. From the cysteine through the phenylalanine, the CDR3 covers 15 amino acids. Here the CDR3 DNA is all that survives: 45 bases in frame from base 1. CDR1 and CDR2 were assigned from the germline V gene as SQVTM and ANQGSEA.

Sequencing was performed on PBMCs. The V gene is TRBV29-1 and the J gene is TRBJ1-1; TRBD1 agrees with 7 junctional bases. The TCR comes from a woman between 40 and 50 years old in good health and CMV-seronegative. At the DNA level, the sequence is TGCAGCGTTTCTACAGGGGCGCGGATGAACACTGAAGCTTTCTTT. It is translated as CSVSTGARMNTEAFF.